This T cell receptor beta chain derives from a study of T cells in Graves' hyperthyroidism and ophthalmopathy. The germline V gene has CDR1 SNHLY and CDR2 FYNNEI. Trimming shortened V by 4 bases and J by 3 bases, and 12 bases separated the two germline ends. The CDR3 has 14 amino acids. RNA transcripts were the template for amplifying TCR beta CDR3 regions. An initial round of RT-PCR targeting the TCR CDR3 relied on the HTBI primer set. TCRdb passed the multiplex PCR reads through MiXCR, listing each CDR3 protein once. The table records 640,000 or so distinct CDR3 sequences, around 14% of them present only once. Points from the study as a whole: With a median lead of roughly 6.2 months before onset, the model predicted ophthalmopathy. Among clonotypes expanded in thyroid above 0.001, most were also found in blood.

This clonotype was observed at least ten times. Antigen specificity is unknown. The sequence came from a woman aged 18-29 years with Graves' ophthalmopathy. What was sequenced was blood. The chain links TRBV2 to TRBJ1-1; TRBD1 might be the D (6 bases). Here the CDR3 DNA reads TGTGCCAGCAGTGTGACAGGATTGGACACTGAAGCTTTCTTT. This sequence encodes CASSVTGLDTEAFF.